The rows below give T cell receptor beta chains drawn from one sample of a study of blood T cell repertoires in COVID-19. This table comes from immunoSEQ multiplex PCR, and its TCRdb copy is limited to in-frame clones, with some not included. This sample has under 130,000 clones, with 75% to 90% found just once. What was sequenced was peripheral blood. These receptors were collected from a human donor in a cohort sampled during active COVID-19. The CDR3 runs from the conserved cysteine through the conserved F or W. A D gene is named only where the DNA matches it firmly. A row's size may be missing; if present it is once, few, many or a size class.

>TRBV19|TRBD1|TRBJ2-7|few
TGTGCCAGTAGTATTGAAGGGGACAGGGGGCGCCTCGAGCAGTACTTC
CASSIEGDRGRLEQYF
>TRBV7-8|-|TRBJ2-5|-
TGTGCCAGCAGCTTAACGCTTGGCAGGGTGGAAGAGACCCAGTACTTC
CASSLTLGRVEETQYF
>TRBV11-2|TRBD1|TRBJ2-1|-
TGTGCCAGCAGCTTAGATTGGACAGGGCCGAATGAGCAGTTCTTC
CASSLDWTGPNEQFF
>TRBV5-4|-|TRBJ1-2|-
TGTGCCAGCAGCCTAAGGGAGGGGTACTATGGCTACACCTTC
CASSLREGYYGYTF
>TRBV9|-|TRBJ2-7|once
TGTGCCAGCAGCGTAGGTGAAGGGAGCTCCTACGAGCAGTACTTC
CASSVGEGSSYEQYF
>TRBV7-2|-|TRBJ1-6|-
TGTGCCAGCGGCGAACAGGCTATTAATTCACCCCTCCACTTT
CASGEQAINSPLHF
>TRBV10-2|TRBD2|TRBJ2-5|-
TGCGCCAGCAGTGAAGGGTTGCGGGGGGTACAAGAGACCCAGTACTTC
CASSEGLRGVQETQYF
>TRBV5-1|-|TRBJ2-3|-
TGCGCCAGCAGCTTGTCAGGTTTTAAAGATACGCAGTATTTT
CASSLSGFKDTQYF
>TRBV9|TRBD1|TRBJ1-6|-
TGTGCCAGCAGCCCTGGGGACAGATCAAATTCACCCCTCCACTTT
CASSPGDRSNSPLHF
>TRBV4-3|TRBD1|TRBJ2-3|-
TGCGCCAGCAGCCGCACTGACAGGGGAGATACGCAGTATTTT
CASSRTDRGDTQYF
>TRBV19|-|TRBJ1-2|once
TGTGCCAGTAGTATAGGCGGACATGGCGTGCATGGCTACACCTTC
CASSIGGHGVHGYTF
>TRBV9|TRBD1|TRBJ1-1|-
TGTGCCAGCAGCGTTCGTGACGGACAGGGGTATAACACTGAAGCTTTCTTT
CASSVRDGQGYNTEAFF
>TRBV5-4|-|TRBJ1-1|-
TGTGCCAGCAGCTTGGTAGGGGTGGGGACTGAAGCTTTCTTT
CASSLVGVGTEAFF
>TRBV5-1|-|TRBJ2-3|-
TGCGCCAGCAGCTTGGCCACGGTGATTGCAGATACGCAGTATTTT
CASSLATVIADTQYF
>TRBV15|TRBD1|TRBJ2-7|-
TGTGCCACCAGCAGAGAGGGGACAGGGGTCCTCTCCTACGAGCAGTACTTC
CATSREGTGVLSYEQYF
>TRBV5-6|-|TRBJ1-1|-
TGTGCCAGCAGCTTGGGCTCGCGGGGCACTGAAGCTTTCTTT
CASSLGSRGTEAFF
>TRBV7-6|TRBD2|TRBJ2-5|few
TGTGCCAGCAGCCCCGGGACTAGCGGGGGCCGGTACCAAGAGACCCAGTACTTC
CASSPGTSGGRYQETQYF
>TRBV6-5|TRBD1|TRBJ1-2|-
TGTGCCAGCAGGGGCTCGACAGGGAACTATGGCTACACCTTC
CASRGSTGNYGYTF
>TRBV9|TRBD1|TRBJ2-1|-
TGTGCCAGCAGCTACGGACAGGGGGCCTACAATGAGCAGTTCTTC
CASSYGQGAYNEQFF
>TRBV11-3|TRBD2|TRBJ2-3|-
TGTGCCAGCAGCCCCCCCGGCGGGGGTCCAGATACGCAGTATTTT
CASSPPGGGPDTQYF
>TRBV9|TRBD1|TRBJ1-3|-
TGTGCCAGCAGCGGGCAGGGGGCCCGCTCTGGAAACACCATATATTTT
CASSGQGARSGNTIYF
>TRBV7-2|-|TRBJ2-7|-
TGTGCCAGCAGCTTATCCCCCCCATACGAGCAGTACTTC
CASSLSPPYEQYF
>TRBV5-6|-|TRBJ1-3|-
TGTGCCAGCAGCTTGAGGAAACTATGGTCCTCTGGAAACACCATATATTTT
CASSLRKLWSSGNTIYF
>TRBV5-1|-|TRBJ2-3|few
TGCGCCAGCAGCTATCTGTCCCCAGATACGCAGTATTTT
CASSYLSPDTQYF
>TRBV19|TRBD1|TRBJ2-1|-
TGTGCCAGTAGTGTCGGGACAGGGTCCTACAATGAGCAGTTCTTC
CASSVGTGSYNEQFF
>TRBV3-1/TRBV3-2|-|TRBJ1-3|once
TGTGCCAGCAGCCAAGGGGTTTTGAGGGGAAACACCATATATTTT
CASSQGVLRGNTIYF
>TRBV10-2|TRBD1|TRBJ2-7|-
TGCGCCAGCAGCCCCCACGACAGGGGCTCTTCCTACGAGCAGTACTTC
CASSPHDRGSSYEQYF
>TRBV9|TRBD1|TRBJ1-3|-
TGTGCCAGCAGGGGGACAGGCGGAAACACCATATATTTT
CASRGTGGNTIYF
>TRBV5-1|TRBD1|TRBJ1-2|-
TGCGCCAGCAGCTTGGGGGACAGAACCTATGGCTACACCTTC
CASSLGDRTYGYTF
>TRBV5-1|TRBD1|TRBJ2-7|-
TGCGCCAGCAGCTTGGGAGGGACAGGGGGGCTCGAGCAGTACTTC
CASSLGGTGGLEQYF
>TRBV3-1/TRBV3-2|-|TRBJ1-2|-
TGTGCCAGCGCTTCAGGATATGGCTACACCTTC
CASASGYGYTF
>TRBV27|-|TRBJ1-1|-
TGTGCCAGCAGAGGACAGACCGGGGGGTTCACTGAAGCTTTCTTT
CASRGQTGGFTEAFF